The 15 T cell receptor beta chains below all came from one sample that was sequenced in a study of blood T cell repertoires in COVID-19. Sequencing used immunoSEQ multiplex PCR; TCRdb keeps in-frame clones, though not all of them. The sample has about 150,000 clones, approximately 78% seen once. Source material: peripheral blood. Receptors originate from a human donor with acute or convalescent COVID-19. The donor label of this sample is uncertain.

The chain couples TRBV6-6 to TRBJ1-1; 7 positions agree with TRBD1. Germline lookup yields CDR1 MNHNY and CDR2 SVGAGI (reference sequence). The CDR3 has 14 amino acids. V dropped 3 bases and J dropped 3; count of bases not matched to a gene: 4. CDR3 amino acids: CASSYSQGDTEAFF. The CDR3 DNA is TGTGCCAGCAGTTATTCCCAGGGGGACACTGAAGCTTTCTTT.

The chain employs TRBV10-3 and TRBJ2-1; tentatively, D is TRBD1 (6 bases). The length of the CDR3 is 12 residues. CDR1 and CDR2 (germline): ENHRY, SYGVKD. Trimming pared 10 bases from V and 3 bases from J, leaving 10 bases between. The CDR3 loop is CATADSYNEQFF. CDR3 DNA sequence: TGTGCCACCGCGGACAGCTACAATGAGCAGTTCTTC.

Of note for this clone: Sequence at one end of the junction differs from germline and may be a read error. The CDR3 coding sequence is TGTGCCAGCAGCCAAGAGTGGACTGAAGGAAGCACCATATATTTT. Translating gives CASSQEWTEGSTIYF. This rearrangement joins TRBV3-1 (or the pseudogene TRBV3-2) to TRBJ1-3; D remains unclear. The CDR3 spans 15 residues. CDR1 is LGHDT and CDR2 is YNNKEL in the germline V gene (reference sequence).

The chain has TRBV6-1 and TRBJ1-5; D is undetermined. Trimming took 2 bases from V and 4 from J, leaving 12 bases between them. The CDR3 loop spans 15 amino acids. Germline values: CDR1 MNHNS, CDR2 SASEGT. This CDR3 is CASSESLRANQPQHF. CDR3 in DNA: TGTGCCAGCAGTGAAAGTTTGAGAGCAAATCAGCCCCAGCATTTT.

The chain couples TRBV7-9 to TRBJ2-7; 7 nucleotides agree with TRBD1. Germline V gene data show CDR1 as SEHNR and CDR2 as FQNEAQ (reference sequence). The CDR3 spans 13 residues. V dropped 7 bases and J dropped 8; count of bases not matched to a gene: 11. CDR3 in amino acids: CASTIRGTGKQYF. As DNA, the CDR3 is TGTGCCAGCACCATCAGGGGGACGGGGAAGCAGTACTTC. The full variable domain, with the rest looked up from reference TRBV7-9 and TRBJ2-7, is DTGVSQNPRHKITKRGQNVTFRCDPISEHNRLYWYRQTLGQGPEFLTYFQNEAQLEKSRLLSDRFSAERPKGSFSTLEIQRTEQGDSAMYLCASTIRGTGKQYFGPGTRLTVT.

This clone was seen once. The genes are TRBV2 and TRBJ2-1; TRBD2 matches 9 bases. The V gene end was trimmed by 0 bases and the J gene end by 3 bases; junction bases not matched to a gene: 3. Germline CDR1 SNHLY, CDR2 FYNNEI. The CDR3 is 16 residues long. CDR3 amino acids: CASSEAGAGGYNEQFF. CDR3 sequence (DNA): TGTGCCAGCAGTGAAGCAGGAGCGGGGGGCTACAATGAGCAGTTCTTC.

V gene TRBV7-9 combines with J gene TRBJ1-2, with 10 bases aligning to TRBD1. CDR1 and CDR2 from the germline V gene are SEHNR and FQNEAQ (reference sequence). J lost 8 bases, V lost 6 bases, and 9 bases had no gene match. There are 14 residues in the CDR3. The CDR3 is CASSSGTGDFGYTF. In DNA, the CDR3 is TGTGCCAGCAGTTCCGGGACAGGGGATTTCGGCTACACCTTC.

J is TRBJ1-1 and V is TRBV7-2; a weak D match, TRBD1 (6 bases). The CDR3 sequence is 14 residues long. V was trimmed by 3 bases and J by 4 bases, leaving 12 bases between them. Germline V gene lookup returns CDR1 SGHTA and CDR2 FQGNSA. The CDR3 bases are TGTGCCAGCAGCTTTATGACCAGGGGCACTGAAGCTTTCTTT. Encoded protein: CASSFMTRGTEAFF.

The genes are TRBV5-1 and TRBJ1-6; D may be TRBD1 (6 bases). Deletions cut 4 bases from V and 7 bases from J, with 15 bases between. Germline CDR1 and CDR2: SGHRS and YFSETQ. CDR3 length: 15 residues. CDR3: CASSPSQGENSPLHF. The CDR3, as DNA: TGCGCCAGCAGCCCATCACAGGGTGAGAATTCACCCCTCCACTTT.

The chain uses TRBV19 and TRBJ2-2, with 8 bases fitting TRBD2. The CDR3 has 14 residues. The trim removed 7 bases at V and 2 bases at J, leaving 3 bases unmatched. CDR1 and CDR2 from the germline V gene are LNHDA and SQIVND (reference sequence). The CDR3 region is CASKSGGNTGELFF. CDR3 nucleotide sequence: TGTGCCAGTAAAAGCGGGGGTAACACCGGGGAGCTGTTTTTT.

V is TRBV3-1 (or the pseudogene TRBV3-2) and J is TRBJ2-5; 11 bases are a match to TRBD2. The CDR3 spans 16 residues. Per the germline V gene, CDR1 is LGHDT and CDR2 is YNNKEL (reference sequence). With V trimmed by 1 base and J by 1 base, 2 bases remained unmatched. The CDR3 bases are TGTGCCAGCAGCCAAGGACTAGCGGGGATCCAAGAGACCCAGTACTTC. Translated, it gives CASSQGLAGIQETQYF.

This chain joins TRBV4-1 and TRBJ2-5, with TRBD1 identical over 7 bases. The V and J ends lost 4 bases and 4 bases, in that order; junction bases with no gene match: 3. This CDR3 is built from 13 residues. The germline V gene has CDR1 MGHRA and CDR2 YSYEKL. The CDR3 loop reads CASSPRQGETQYF. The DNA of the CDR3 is TGCGCCAGCAGCCCCCGACAGGGAGAGACCCAGTACTTC.

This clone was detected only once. The CDR3 DNA sequence: TGTGCCAGCAGCTTAATGCTAGCGGGGGGCACAGATACGCAGTATTTT. Protein product: CASSLMLAGGTDTQYF. V and J are TRBV11-2 and TRBJ2-3; 10 bases line up with TRBD2. Germline assignment: CDR1 SGHAT and CDR2 FQNNGV. CDR3 size: 16 residues. Trimming cost V 2 bases and J 1 base; bases outside gene matches: 3. Full variable domain (rest looked up from reference TRBV11-2 and TRBJ2-3): EAGVAQSPRYKIIEKRQSVAFWCNPISGHATLYWYQQILGQGPKLLIQFQNNGVVDDSQLPKDRFSAERLKGVDSTLKIQPAKLEDSAVYLCASSLMLAGGTDTQYFGPGTRLTVL.

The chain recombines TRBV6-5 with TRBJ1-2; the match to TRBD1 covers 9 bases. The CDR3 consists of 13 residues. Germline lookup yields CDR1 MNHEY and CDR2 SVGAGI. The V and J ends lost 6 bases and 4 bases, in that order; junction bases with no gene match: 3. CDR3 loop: CASRGQGFYGYTF. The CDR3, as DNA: TGTGCCAGCAGGGGACAGGGCTTCTATGGCTACACCTTC.

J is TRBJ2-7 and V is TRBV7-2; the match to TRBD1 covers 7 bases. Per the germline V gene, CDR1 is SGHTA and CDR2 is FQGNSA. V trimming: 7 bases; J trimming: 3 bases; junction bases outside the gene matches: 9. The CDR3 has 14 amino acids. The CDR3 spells CASNPTGASYEQYF. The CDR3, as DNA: TGTGCCAGCAACCCAACAGGGGCTAGCTACGAGCAGTACTTC.